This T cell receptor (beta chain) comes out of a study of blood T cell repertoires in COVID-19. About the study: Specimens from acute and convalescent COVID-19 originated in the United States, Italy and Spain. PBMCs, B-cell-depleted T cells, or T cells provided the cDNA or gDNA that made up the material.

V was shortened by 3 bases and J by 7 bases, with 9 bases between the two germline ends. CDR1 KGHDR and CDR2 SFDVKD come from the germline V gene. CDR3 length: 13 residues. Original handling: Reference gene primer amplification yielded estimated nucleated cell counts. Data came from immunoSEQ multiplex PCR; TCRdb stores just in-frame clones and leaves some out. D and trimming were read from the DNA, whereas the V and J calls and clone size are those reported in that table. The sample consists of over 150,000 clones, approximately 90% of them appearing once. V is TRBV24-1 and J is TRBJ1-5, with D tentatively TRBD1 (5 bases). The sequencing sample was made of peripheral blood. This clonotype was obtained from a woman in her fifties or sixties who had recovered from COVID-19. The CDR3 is CATSDQGIQPQHF. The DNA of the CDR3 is TGTGCCACCAGTGATCAGGGTATCCAGCCCCAGCATTTT.